This TCR beta chain derives from a study of T cell responses to AZD1222 COVID-19 vaccine. Study-wide points: No day 14 peak samples; only post-peak repertoires were characterized.

Comments on this clone: Its specificity is not known.

Clones were sequenced by immunoSEQ multiplex PCR, and TCRdb holds only the in-frame ones, with some missing. Of approximately 79,000 clones in the sample, approximately 89% were seen once. The sample here was peripheral blood, taken on day 0 of AZD1222 vaccination. The clonotype was recovered from an adult in good health.

The CDR3 DNA reads as TGTGCCAGCAGCGAGGACAGGGGAGATGGCTACACCTTC. This encodes CASSEDRGDGYTF. This sequence joins TRBV6-5 and TRBJ1-2; TRBD1 aligns across 9 bases. Germline CDR1 reads MNHEY; CDR2 reads SVGAGI. The ends lost 6 bases at V and 6 bases at J; junction bases unmatched: 5. The CDR3 length is 13 residues.